Listed below are T cell receptor beta chains from one sample, sequenced in a study of Ad26.COV2.S vaccination and SARS-CoV-2 variants. The assay was immunoSEQ multiplex PCR, and TCRdb's table has in-frame clones only and misses some. The sample lists some 270,000 clones; roughly 85% were seen once. Here the sequenced sample was peripheral blood, taken in a trial of Ad26.COV2.S vaccine versus placebo. The receptors derive from a person aged 18 to 65 who received the Ad26.COV2.S COVID-19 vaccine or a placebo. The CDR3 runs from the conserved cysteine through the conserved F or W. D genes are given only for firm matches. Not all rows give a size; the values are once, few, many and, for expanded clones, a class.

V,D,length,J,size,DNA,CDR3
TRBV18,TRBD2,15,TRBJ2-5,NA,TGTGCCAGCTCACCAAGACTAGCGGGAGCAGAGACCCAGTACTTC,CASSPRLAGAETQYF
TRBV18,NA,16,TRBJ2-1,few,TGTGCCAGCTCAATGAGTAGCCTCCGCTCCTACAATGAGCAGTTCTTC,CASSMSSLRSYNEQFF
TRBV4-2,TRBD1,15,TRBJ1-1,NA,TGTGCCAGCAGCCAAGATCAGGGGGAGGGGGCTGAAGCTTTCTTT,CASSQDQGEGAEAFF
TRBV5-1,NA,16,TRBJ2-1,NA,TGCGCCAGCAGCTCGGAAACTAGCTCTACCTACAATGAGCAGTTCTTC,CASSSETSSTYNEQFF
TRBV7-2,TRBD1,18,TRBJ1-5,NA,TGTGCCAGCAGCTTGGAGGGGAGTGCCGGGACAGGGAGAAGTCCCCAGCATTTT,CASSLEGSAGTGRSPQHF
TRBV11-2,NA,14,TRBJ1-3,NA,TGTGCCAGCAGCCCAGCGGGAACTGGAAACACCATATATTTT,CASSPAGTGNTIYF
TRBV20-1,NA,15,TRBJ1-4,NA,TGCAGTGCTAGTCTCTCCGGGAGCGGACCGGAAAAACTGTTTTTT,CSASLSGSGPEKLFF
TRBV2,NA,16,TRBJ1-1,few,TGTGCCAGCATTAAAGAGTGGGGCCCGGTTGGCACTGAAGCTTTCTTT,CASIKEWGPVGTEAFF
TRBV5-1,NA,15,TRBJ2-7,NA,TGCGCCAGCAGCCCGGGGTCAGGGAATGCCTACGAGCAGTACTTC,CASSPGSGNAYEQYF
TRBV24-1,TRBD1,14,TRBJ2-1,NA,TGTGCCACCAGTGATGGGACAGTTTACAATGAGCAGTTCTTC,CATSDGTVYNEQFF